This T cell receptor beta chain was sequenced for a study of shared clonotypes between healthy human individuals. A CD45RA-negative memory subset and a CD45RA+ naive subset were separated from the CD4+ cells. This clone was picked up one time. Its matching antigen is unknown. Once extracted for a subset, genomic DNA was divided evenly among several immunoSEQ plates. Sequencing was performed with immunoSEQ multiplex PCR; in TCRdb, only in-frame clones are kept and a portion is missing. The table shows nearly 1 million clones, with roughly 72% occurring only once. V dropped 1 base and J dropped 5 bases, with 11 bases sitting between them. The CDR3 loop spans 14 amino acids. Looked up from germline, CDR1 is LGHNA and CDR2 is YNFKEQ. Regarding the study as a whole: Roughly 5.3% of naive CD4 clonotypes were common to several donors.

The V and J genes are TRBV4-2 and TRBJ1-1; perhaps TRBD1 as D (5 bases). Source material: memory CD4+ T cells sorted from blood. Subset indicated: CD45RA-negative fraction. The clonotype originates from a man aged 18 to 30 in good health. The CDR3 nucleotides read TGTGCCAGCAGCCAAGGCGGGGGTCGGACTGAAGCTTTCTTT. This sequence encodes CASSQGGGRTEAFF.